A selection of T cell receptor beta chains follows, all from one sample in a study of blood T cell repertoires in COVID-19. The table came from immunoSEQ multiplex PCR; TCRdb's copy has only in-frame clones and leaves some out. The table lists about 24,000 clones, 89% of them singletons. The sequenced sample was peripheral blood. Every receptor here comes from a human donor in a cohort sampled during active COVID-19. CDR3s include the opening cysteine and the closing phenylalanine or tryptophan. A D gene is named only where the DNA matches it firmly. Some rows have no size entry. The others give once, few or many, or a class for an expanded clone.

CDR3	DNA	size	V	J	D
CATSKGGDRGVYEQYF	TGTGCCACCAGTAAAGGCGGGGACAGGGGGGTATACGAGCAGTACTTC	.	TRBV15	TRBJ2-7	TRBD1
CASSPPRYRGRGTEAFF	TGTGCCAGCAGTCCGCCCCGGTACAGGGGGAGGGGCACTGAAGCTTTCTTT	.	TRBV6-6	TRBJ1-1	TRBD1
CASSSMTGMNTEAFF	TGTGCCAGCAGCTCCATGACAGGGATGAACACTGAAGCTTTCTTT	.	TRBV7-2	TRBJ1-1	TRBD1
CASSQDHSGNTEAFF	TGCGCCAGCAGCCAAGACCACAGTGGAAACACTGAAGCTTTCTTT	.	TRBV4-1	TRBJ1-1	.
CASSSSYEQYF	TGTGCCAGCAGCTCGTCCTACGAGCAGTACTTC	.	TRBV21-1	TRBJ2-7	.
CASSQGSYNSPLHF	TGCGCCAGCAGCCAGGGGTCCTATAATTCACCCCTCCACTTT	.	TRBV5-1	TRBJ1-6	.
CASSLDPGSPDTQYF	TGTGCCAGCAGCTTAGATCCAGGGTCCCCAGATACGCAGTATTTT	.	TRBV11-2	TRBJ2-3	.
CASSQGSGRATGELFF	TGCGCCAGCAGCCAAGGTAGCGGGAGGGCCACCGGGGAGCTGTTTTTT	.	TRBV4-3	TRBJ2-2	TRBD2
CASSFDRNTGELFF	TGTGCCAGCAGCTTTGACAGGAACACCGGGGAGCTGTTTTTT	.	TRBV7-2	TRBJ2-2	.
CASRAQEAPEKLFF	TGTGCCAGCAGGGCTCAAGAGGCCCCGGAAAAACTGTTTTTT	.	TRBV6-5	TRBJ1-4	.
CASSLASGGLGSPLHF	TGTGCCAGCAGCCTCGCTTCCGGGGGGCTTGGTTCACCCCTCCACTTT	.	TRBV7-9	TRBJ1-6	.
CASSLAENTEAFF	TGTGCCAGCAGCTTGGCGGAGAACACTGAAGCTTTCTTT	.	TRBV7-2	TRBJ1-1	.
CASSQVGGGKDNEQFF	TGTGCCAGCAGCCAAGTGGGCGGGGGGAAGGACAATGAGCAGTTCTTC	.	TRBV3-1/TRBV3-2	TRBJ2-1	TRBD2
CASSLGLAGFQETQYF	TGTGCCAGCAGCTTAGGACTAGCGGGCTTCCAAGAGACCCAGTACTTC	.	TRBV11-2	TRBJ2-5	TRBD2
CASSDRQGGEQFF	TGTGCCAGCAGCGACCGACAGGGCGGGGAGCAGTTCTTC	few	TRBV5-8	TRBJ2-1	TRBD1
CASSEANWGLSYEQYF	TGTGCCAGCAGTGAAGCAAATTGGGGGCTGTCCTACGAGCAGTACTTC	.	TRBV6-1	TRBJ2-7	.
CASSLRASGDYEQYF	TGTGCCAGCAGCTTGAGGGCTAGCGGGGACTACGAGCAGTACTTC	.	TRBV5-6	TRBJ2-7	TRBD2
CAWSVGQGRGYTF	TGTGCCTGGAGTGTCGGACAGGGACGTGGCTACACCTTC	.	TRBV30	TRBJ1-2	TRBD1
CASRGGALNTEAFF	TGTGCCAGCAGGGGTGGGGCATTGAACACTGAAGCTTTCTTT	.	TRBV6-5	TRBJ1-1	.
CASSSGTAIGAEQYF	TGTGCCAGCAGCTCCGGGACAGCTATCGGAGCAGAGCAGTACTTC	.	TRBV5-5	TRBJ2-7	TRBD1
CASSYSKLSGNTIYF	TGTGCCAGCAGTTACTCGAAGCTCTCTGGAAACACCATATATTTT	.	TRBV6-5	TRBJ1-3	.
CASSQESGTSTDTQYF	TGTGCCAGCAGCCAAGAATCAGGAACTAGCACAGATACGCAGTATTTT	.	TRBV14	TRBJ2-3	.
CASSVLQDYEQYF	TGTGCCAGCAGTGTCTTGCAGGACTACGAGCAGTACTTC	few	TRBV2	TRBJ2-7	.
CASSLATAWPARNSYNEQFF	TGTGCCAGCAGCTTAGCCACAGCATGGCCCGCGCGCAACTCCTACAATGAGCAGTTCTTC	.	TRBV7-8	TRBJ2-1	.
CASSLGGASYEQYF	TGTGCCAGCAGTTTAGGCGGGGCCTCCTACGAGCAGTACTTC	.	TRBV28	TRBJ2-7	.
CASSLTEASYNEQFF	TGTGCCAGCAGCCTTACAGAAGCCTCCTACAATGAGCAGTTCTTC	once	TRBV6-5	TRBJ2-1	.
CASSERTSGGNEQFF	TGTGCCAGCAGTGAAAGGACTAGCGGGGGCAATGAGCAGTTCTTC	.	TRBV2	TRBJ2-1	TRBD2
CAWRWDRNSYEQYF	TGTGCCTGGAGATGGGACAGAAACTCCTACGAGCAGTACTTC	.	TRBV30	TRBJ2-7	TRBD1
CSVDTGTANTGELFF	TGCAGCGTTGACACCGGGACAGCGAACACCGGGGAGCTGTTTTTT	.	TRBV29-1	TRBJ2-2	TRBD1
CASRTDYNEQFF	TGTGCCAGTAGGACAGATTACAATGAGCAGTTCTTC	once	TRBV7-9	TRBJ2-1	.
CASSLAGTTGEQFF	TGCGCCAGCAGCTTAGCGGGCACCACCGGTGAGCAGTTCTTC	.	TRBV5-1	TRBJ2-1	.
CASSLGGTGSNSPLHF	TGCGCCAGCAGCTTGGGAGGGACAGGGTCCAATTCACCCCTCCACTTT	.	TRBV5-1	TRBJ1-6	TRBD1
CASSLGGSGVYEQYF	TGCGCCAGCAGCTTGGGTGGTAGCGGGGTTTACGAGCAGTACTTC	.	TRBV5-1	TRBJ2-7	TRBD2
CASSLGTASTDTQYF	TGTGCCAGCAGTCTAGGGACAGCCAGCACAGATACGCAGTATTTT	.	TRBV6-5	TRBJ2-3	TRBD1
CASSEPEYQFNYGYTF	TGTGCCAGCAGTGAACCTGAGTATCAATTTAACTATGGCTACACCTTC	.	TRBV6-1	TRBJ1-2	.
CASSLPGKTQYF	TGTGCCAGCAGTTTGCCGGGGAAGACCCAGTACTTC	large	TRBV27	TRBJ2-5	.
CSVEDPGLVNTQYF	TGCAGCGTTGAAGATCCTGGACTAGTAAATACGCAGTATTTT	.	TRBV29-1	TRBJ2-3	TRBD2
CASSLSPLFYEQYF	TGTGCCAGCAGTTTATCCCCCCTTTTCTACGAGCAGTACTTC	.	TRBV27	TRBJ2-7	.
CASSPWVAESYEQYF	TGTGCCAGCAGCCCCTGGGTAGCGGAGTCCTACGAGCAGTACTTC	.	TRBV3-1/TRBV3-2	TRBJ2-7	.
CASSLGGGRGSEQFF	TGTGCCAGCAGCTTAGGTGGCGGGAGAGGCAGTGAGCAGTTCTTC	.	TRBV7-2	TRBJ2-1	TRBD2
CASSQRLEPQFF	TGTGCCAGCAGCCAAAGGCTAGAACCTCAGTTCTTC	.	TRBV3-1/TRBV3-2	TRBJ2-1	.
CASTTGHLYNEQFF	TGTGCCAGTACAACAGGCCACCTCTACAATGAGCAGTTCTTC	.	TRBV19	TRBJ2-1	.
CASSSMDRGIDSNQPQHF	TGTGCCAGTAGTTCGATGGACAGGGGGATTGATAGCAATCAGCCCCAGCATTTT	.	TRBV19	TRBJ1-5	TRBD1
CASSSYYSGGKYEQYF	TGTGCCAGCAGCTCCTATTATAGCGGGGGAAAGTACGAGCAGTACTTC	.	TRBV7-8	TRBJ2-7	TRBD2
CASSPTGGSGGYTF	TGTGCCAGCAGTCCTACAGGGGGCTCGGGAGGCTACACCTTC	.	TRBV6-5	TRBJ1-2	TRBD1
CASSFTGTGVNEQFF	TGTGCCAGCAGCTTCACCGGGACAGGGGTGAATGAGCAGTTCTTC	once	TRBV7-3	TRBJ2-1	TRBD1
CASSIVSVGGGEAFF	TGTGCCAGTAGTATAGTATCCGTGGGAGGAGGTGAAGCTTTCTTT	.	TRBV19	TRBJ1-1	.
CATSVRQGTTYGYTF	TGTGCCACCAGCGTACGACAGGGGACGACCTATGGCTACACCTTC	.	TRBV15	TRBJ1-2	TRBD1
CAWRKGSGNTGELFF	TGTGCCTGGCGAAAAGGGAGCGGAAACACCGGGGAGCTGTTTTTT	.	TRBV30	TRBJ2-2	.
CASSADRTNTEAFF	TGTGCCAGCAGCGCTGACAGGACCAACACTGAAGCTTTCTTT	.	TRBV6-5	TRBJ1-1	.
CASSQVRTMNTEAFF	TGCGCCAGCAGCCAAGTTAGGACAATGAACACTGAAGCTTTCTTT	.	TRBV4-1	TRBJ1-1	.
CASSYIGLRSYNEQFF	TGTGCCAGCAGTTACATCGGGTTAAGATCCTACAATGAGCAGTTCTTC	.	TRBV6-2/TRBV6-3	TRBJ2-1	.